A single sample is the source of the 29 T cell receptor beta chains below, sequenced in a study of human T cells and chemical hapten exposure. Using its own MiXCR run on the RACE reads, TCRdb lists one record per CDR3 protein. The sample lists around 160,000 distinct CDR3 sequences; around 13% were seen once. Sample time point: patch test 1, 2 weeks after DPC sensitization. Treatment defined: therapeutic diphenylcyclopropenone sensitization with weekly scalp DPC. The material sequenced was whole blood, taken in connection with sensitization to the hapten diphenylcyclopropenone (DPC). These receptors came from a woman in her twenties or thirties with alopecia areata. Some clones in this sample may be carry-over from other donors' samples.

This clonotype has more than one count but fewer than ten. The CDR3: CASSKQGPRGNQPQHF. The DNA for the CDR3 is TGTGCCAGCAGCAAACAGGGGCCCAGGGGCAATCAGCCCCAGCATTTT. This chain connects TRBV21-1 to TRBJ1-5; the table's D gene call, TRBD1, was not cross checked with the DNA. TRBV21-1 corresponds to a pseudogene. CDR3 length: 16 residues.

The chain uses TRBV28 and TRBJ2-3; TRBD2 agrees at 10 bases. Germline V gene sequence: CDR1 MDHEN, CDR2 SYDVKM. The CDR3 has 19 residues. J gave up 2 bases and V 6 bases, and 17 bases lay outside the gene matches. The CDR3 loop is CASRPAASGSPHNTDTQYF. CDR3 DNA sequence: TGTGCCAGCAGGCCAGCAGCTAGCGGGAGCCCCCACAACACAGATACGCAGTATTTT.

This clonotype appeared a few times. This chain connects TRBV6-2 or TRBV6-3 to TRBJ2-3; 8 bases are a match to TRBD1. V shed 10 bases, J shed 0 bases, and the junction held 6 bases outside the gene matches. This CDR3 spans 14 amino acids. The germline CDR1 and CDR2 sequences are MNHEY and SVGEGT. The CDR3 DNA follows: TGTGCCATCGGGACAGGACTGAGCACAGATACGCAGTATTTT. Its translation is CAIGTGLSTDTQYF.

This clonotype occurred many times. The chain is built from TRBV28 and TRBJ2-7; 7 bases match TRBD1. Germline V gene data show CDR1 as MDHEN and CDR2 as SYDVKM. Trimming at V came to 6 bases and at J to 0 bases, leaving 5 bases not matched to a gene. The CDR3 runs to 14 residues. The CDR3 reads CASRRRDSSYEQYF. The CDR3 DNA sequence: TGTGCCAGCAGGCGCCGGGACAGCTCCTACGAGCAGTACTTC.

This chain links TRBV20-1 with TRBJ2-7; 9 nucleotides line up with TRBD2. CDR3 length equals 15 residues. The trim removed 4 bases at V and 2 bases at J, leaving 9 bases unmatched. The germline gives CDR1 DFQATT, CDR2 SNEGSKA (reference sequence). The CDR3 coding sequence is TGCAGTGCTAAGGGCTTTGGCGGGAGGGCCTACGAGCAGTACTTC. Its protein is CSAKGFGGRAYEQYF.

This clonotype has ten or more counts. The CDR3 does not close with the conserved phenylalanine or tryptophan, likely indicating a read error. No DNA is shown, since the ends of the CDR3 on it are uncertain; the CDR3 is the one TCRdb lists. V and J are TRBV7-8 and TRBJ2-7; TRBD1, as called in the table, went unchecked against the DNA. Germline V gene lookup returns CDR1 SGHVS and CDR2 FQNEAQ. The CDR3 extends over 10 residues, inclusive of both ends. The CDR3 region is CASSPLIGSG.

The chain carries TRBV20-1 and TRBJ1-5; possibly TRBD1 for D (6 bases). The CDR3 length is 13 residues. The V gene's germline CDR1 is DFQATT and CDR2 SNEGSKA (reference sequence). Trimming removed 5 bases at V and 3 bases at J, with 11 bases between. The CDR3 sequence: CSASDSTNQPQHF. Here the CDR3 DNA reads TGCAGTGCTTCGGACAGCACCAATCAGCCCCAGCATTTT.

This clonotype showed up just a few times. The CDR3 nucleotides read TGTGCCACCAGCAGAGATAAAATCTCTGGAAACACCATATATTTT. It yields the protein CATSRDKISGNTIYF. J is TRBJ1-3 and V is TRBV15; no clear D gene. The germline V and J ends were trimmed by 0 bases and 0 bases, with 6 bases remaining between them. The CDR3 is made up of 15 amino acids. Germline V CDR1 and CDR2: LNHNV, YYDKDF (reference sequence). Full variable domain (remainder filled in from reference TRBV15 and TRBJ1-3): DAMVIQNPRYQVTQFGKPVTLSCSQTLNHNVMYWYQQKSSQAPKLLFHYYDKDFNNEADTPDNFQSRRPNTSFCFLDIRSPGLGDTAMYLCATSRDKISGNTIYFGEGSWLTVV.

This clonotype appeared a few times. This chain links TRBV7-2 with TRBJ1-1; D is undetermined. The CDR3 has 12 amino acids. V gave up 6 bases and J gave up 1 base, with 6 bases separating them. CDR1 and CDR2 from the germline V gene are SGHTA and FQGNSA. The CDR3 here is CASSHGNTEAFF. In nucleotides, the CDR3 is TGTGCCAGCAGTCATGGGAACACTGAAGCTTTCTTT.

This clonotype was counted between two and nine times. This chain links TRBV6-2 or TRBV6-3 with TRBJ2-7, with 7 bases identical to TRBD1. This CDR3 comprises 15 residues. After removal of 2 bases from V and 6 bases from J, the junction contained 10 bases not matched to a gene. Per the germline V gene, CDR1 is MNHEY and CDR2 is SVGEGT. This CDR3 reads CASSYEDRFIGEQYF. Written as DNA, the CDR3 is TGTGCCAGCAGTTACGAGGACAGGTTCATTGGCGAGCAGTACTTC.

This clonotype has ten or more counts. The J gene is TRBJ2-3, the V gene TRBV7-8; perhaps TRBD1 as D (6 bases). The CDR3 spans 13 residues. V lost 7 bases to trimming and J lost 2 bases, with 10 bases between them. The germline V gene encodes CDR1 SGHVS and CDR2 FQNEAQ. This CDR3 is CASKGTNTDTQYF. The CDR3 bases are TGTGCCAGCAAGGGGACAAACACAGATACGCAGTATTTT.

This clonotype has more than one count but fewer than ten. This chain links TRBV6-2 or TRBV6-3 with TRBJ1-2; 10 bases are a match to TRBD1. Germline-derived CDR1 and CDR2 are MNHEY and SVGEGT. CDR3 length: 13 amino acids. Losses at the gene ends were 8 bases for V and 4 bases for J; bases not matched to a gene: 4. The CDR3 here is CASRDRGFYGYTF. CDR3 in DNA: TGTGCCAGCCGGGACAGGGGCTTCTATGGCTACACCTTC.

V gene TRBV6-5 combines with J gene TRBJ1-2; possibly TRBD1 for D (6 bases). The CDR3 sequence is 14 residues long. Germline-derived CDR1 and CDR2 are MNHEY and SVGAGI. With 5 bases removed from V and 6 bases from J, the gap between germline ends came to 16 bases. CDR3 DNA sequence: TGTGCCAGCAGTACCATCCTTGGGGGCCATGGCTACACCTTC. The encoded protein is CASSTILGGHGYTF.

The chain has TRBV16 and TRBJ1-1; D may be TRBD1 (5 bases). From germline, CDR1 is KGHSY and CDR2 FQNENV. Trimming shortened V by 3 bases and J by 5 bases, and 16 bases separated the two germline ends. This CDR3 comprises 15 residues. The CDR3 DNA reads TGTGCCAGCAGCCAGCGGCAGGTGGGGGGGACTGAAGCTTTCTTT. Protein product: CASSQRQVGGTEAFF.

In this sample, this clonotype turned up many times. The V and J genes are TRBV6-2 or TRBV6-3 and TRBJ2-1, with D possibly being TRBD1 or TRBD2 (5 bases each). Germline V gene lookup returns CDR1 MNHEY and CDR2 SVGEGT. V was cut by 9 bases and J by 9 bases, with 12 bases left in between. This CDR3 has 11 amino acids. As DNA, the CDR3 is TGTGCCAGTTCTTTTGGGGGTGAGCAGTTCTTC. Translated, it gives CASSFGGEQFF.

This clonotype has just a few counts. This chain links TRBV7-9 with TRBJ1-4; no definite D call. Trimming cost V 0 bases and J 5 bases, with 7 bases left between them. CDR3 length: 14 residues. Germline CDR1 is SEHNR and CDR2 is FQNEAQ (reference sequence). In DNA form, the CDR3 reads TGTGCCAGCAGCTTAGCAGTGGGCAATGAAAAACTGTTTTTT. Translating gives CASSLAVGNEKLFF.

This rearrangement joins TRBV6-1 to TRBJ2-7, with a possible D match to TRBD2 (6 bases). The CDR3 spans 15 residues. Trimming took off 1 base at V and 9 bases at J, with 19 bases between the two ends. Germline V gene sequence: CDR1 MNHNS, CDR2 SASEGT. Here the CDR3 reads CASSEGWEVVQGQYF. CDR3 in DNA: TGTGCCAGCAGTGAAGGTTGGGAGGTAGTCCAAGGGCAGTACTTC.

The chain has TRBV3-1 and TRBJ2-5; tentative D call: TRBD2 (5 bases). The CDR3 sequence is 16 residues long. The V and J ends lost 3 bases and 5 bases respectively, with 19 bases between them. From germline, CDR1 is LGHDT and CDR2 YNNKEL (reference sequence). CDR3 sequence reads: CASSHPDSGFLETQYF. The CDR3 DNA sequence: TGTGCCAGCAGCCACCCCGACTCGGGGTTTCTTGAGACCCAGTACTTC.

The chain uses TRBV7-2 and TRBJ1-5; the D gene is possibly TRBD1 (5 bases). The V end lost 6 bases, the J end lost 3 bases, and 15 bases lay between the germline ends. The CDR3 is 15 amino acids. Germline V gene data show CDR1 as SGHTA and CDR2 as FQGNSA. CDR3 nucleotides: TGTGCCAGCAGTCCACCCGGGACGCTCAATCAGCCCCAGCATTTT. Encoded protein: CASSPPGTLNQPQHF.

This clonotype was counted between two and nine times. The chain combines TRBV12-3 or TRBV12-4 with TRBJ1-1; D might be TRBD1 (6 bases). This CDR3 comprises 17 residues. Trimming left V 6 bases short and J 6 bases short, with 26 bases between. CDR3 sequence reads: CASSPAPHDRLGPEAFF. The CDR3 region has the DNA TGTGCCAGCAGCCCCGCCCCCCACGACAGGCTGGGTCCTGAAGCTTTCTTT.

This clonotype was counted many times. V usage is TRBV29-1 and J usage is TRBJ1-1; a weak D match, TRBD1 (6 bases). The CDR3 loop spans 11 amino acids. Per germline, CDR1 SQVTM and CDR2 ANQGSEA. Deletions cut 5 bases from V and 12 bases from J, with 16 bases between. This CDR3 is CSVFGGPPTFF. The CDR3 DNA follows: TGCAGCGTTTTTGGGGGCCCTCCCACTTTCTTT. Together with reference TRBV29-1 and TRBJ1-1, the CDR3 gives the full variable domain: SAVISQKPSRDICQRGTSLTIQCQVDSQVTMMFWYRQQPGQSLTLIATANQGSEATYESGFVIDKFPISRPNLTFSTLTVSNMSPEDSSIYLCSVFGGPPTFFGQGTRLTVV.

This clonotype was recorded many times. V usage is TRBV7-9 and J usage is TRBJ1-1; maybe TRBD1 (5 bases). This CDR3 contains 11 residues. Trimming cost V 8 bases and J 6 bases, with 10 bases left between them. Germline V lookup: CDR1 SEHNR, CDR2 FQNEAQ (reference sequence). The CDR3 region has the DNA TGTGCCAGCCTCCTGGGGGCTGAAGCTTTCTTT. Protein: CASLLGAEAFF.

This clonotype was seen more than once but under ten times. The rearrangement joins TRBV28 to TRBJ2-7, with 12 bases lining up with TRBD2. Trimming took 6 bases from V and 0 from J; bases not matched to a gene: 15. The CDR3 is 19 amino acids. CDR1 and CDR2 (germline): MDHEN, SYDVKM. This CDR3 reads CASSLPLLAGGQDSYEQYF. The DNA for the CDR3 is TGTGCCAGCAGCTTACCCCTACTAGCGGGAGGCCAAGACTCCTACGAGCAGTACTTC.

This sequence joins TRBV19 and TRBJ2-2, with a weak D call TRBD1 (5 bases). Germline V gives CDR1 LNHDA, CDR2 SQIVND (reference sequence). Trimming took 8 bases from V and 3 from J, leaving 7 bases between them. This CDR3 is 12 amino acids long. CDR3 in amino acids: CASRQYTGELFF. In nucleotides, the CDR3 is TGTGCCAGTCGACAGTACACCGGGGAGCTGTTTTTT.

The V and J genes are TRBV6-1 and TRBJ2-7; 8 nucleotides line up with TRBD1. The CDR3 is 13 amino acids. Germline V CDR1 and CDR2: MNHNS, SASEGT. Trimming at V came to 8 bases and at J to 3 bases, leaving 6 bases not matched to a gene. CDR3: CASRETGVYEQYF. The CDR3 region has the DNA TGTGCCAGCCGAGAGACAGGGGTCTACGAGCAGTACTTC.

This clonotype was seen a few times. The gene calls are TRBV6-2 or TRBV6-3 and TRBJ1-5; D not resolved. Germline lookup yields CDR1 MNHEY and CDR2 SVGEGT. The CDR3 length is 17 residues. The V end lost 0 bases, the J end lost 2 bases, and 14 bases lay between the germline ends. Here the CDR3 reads CASSYSSGGGGNQPQHF. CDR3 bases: TGTGCCAGCAGTTACTCATCCGGCGGCGGGGGCAATCAGCCCCAGCATTTT.

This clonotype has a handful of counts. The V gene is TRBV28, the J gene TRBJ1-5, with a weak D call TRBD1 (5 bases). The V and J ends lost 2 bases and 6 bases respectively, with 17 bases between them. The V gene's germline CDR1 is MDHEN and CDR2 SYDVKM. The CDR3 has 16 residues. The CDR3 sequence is CASSLAPGIYRQPQHF. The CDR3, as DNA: TGTGCCAGCAGTTTAGCACCAGGGATTTACCGTCAGCCCCAGCATTTT.

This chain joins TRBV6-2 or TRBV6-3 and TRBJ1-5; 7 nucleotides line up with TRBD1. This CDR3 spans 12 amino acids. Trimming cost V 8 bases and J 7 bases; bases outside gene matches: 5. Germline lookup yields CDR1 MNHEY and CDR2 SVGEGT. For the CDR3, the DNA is TGTGCCAGCCAGACAGGGCTCCAGCCCCAGCATTTT. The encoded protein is CASQTGLQPQHF.

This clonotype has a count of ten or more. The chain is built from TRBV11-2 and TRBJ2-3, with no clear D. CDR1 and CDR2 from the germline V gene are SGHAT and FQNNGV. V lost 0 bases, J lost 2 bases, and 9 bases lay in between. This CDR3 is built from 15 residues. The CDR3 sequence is CASSLELLFTDTQYF. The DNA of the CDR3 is TGTGCCAGCAGCTTAGAGTTGCTGTTCACAGATACGCAGTATTTT.